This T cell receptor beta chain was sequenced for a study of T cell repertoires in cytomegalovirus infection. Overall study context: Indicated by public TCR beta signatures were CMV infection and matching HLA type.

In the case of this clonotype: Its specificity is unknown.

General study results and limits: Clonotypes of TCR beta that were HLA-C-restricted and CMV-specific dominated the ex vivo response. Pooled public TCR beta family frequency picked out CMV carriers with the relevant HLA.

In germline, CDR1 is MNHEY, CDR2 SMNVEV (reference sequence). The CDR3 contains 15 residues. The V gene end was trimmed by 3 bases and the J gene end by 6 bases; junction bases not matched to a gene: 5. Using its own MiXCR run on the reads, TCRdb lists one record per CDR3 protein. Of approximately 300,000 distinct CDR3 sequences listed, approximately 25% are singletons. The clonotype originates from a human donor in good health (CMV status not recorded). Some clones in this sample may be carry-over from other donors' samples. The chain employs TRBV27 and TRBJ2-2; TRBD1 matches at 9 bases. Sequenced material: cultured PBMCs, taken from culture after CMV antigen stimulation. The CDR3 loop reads CASSFGQGKAGELFF. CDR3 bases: TGTGCCAGCAGTTTCGGACAGGGGAAGGCCGGGGAGCTGTTTTTT.